What follows are 7 T cell receptor beta chains derived from one specimen sequenced in a study of T cell responses to AZD1222 COVID-19 vaccine (dated by TCRdb to the early 2020s). The time point label for this specimen denotes: about 28 days (+/-7) after the second vaccine dose. The library was prepared using the immunoSEQ multiplex PCR assay. Imported from immuneACCESS, the table was reduced by TCRdb to in-frame sequences with V and J called. These copies leave out some clones; in studies compared against another copy, an unresolved V gene accounts for under half, and the cause of the remainder is not known. Present in this sample are 100,000 or so clones, around 91% of which were seen just once. 5.5% of the sample is taken by the ten largest. This specimen was peripheral blood, taken 28 days after the second AZD1222 dose. Receptor source: an adult who received the AZD1222 COVID-19 vaccine.

The chain combines TRBV5-1 with TRBJ2-2, with D perhaps matching TRBD1 (5 bases). The CDR3 covers 16 residues. CDR1 SGHRS and CDR2 YFSETQ come from the germline V gene. V was trimmed by 2 bases and J by 1 base, leaving 12 bases between them. The CDR3 region has the DNA TGCGCCAGCAGCTTCGTGGTAACAGGGAACACCGGGGAGCTGTTTTTT. It encodes CASSFVVTGNTGELFF.

The CDR3 is CASGSSSDTEAFF. In DNA form, the CDR3 reads TGTGCTAGTGGTTCCTCGTCGGACACTGAAGCTTTCTTT. V is TRBV12-5 and J is TRBJ1-1; D is unclear. The CDR3 is made up of 13 amino acids. V was clipped by 4 bases and J by 3 bases, with 9 bases between them. CDR1 LGHNT and CDR2 FRNRAP come from the germline V gene.

This rearrangement joins TRBV6-1 to TRBJ2-3; D is perhaps TRBD1 (5 bases). Trimming cost V 8 bases and J 2 bases, with 20 bases left between them. CDR3 length: 16 amino acids. CDR1 and CDR2 from the germline V gene are MNHNS and SASEGT. The CDR3 protein is CASRARPGLSTDTQYF. The CDR3 nucleotides read TGTGCCAGCCGTGCCAGGCCAGGGTTATCCACAGATACGCAGTATTTT.

To note about this clone: Other DNA sequences in the sample encode the same CDR3. This chain uses TRBV5-1 with TRBJ2-5, with 8 nucleotides matching TRBD1. CDR1 and CDR2 from the germline V gene are SGHRS and YFSETQ. Germline trimming cut 4 bases from V and 5 bases from J; bases unmatched to any gene: 7. CDR3 length: 14 amino acids. The CDR3 spells CASSVSGGGETQYF. The CDR3 DNA sequence: TGCGCCAGCAGCGTATCAGGGGGCGGGGAGACCCAGTACTTC.

This clone was found once. The CDR3 DNA is TGTGCCAGCGGGAGTACCTATGGCTACACCTTC. This codes for CASGSTYGYTF. V and J are TRBV2 and TRBJ1-2; no reliable D call. The CDR3 runs to 11 residues. The germline V gene has CDR1 SNHLY and CDR2 FYNNEI. V lost 8 bases to trimming and J lost 4 bases, with 8 bases between them.

Here the CDR3 DNA reads TGTGCCAGCAGCCAAGAACCAGGGATGACCTATGGCTACACCTTC. It codes for CASSQEPGMTYGYTF. The V gene is TRBV4-2, the J gene TRBJ1-2, with TRBD1 as a possible D gene (5 bases). Germline CDR1 is LGHNA and CDR2 is YNFKEQ. This CDR3 region has 15 residues. Deletions cut 0 bases from V and 4 bases from J, with 12 bases between.

The J gene is TRBJ2-7, the V gene TRBV6-5; 10 bases are a match to TRBD1. V was clipped by 6 bases and J by 3 bases; unmatched bases: 2. The CDR3 loop spans 13 amino acids. Germline CDR1 MNHEY, CDR2 SVGAGI. In DNA form, the CDR3 reads TGTGCCAGCAGCCGGGACAGGGGCTACGAGCAGTACTTC. Translating it yields CASSRDRGYEQYF.